Listed here is a single T cell receptor beta chain. Its target is unknown. This sample was taken from a study of early T cells in non-severe SARS-CoV-2 infection. Study context: With bulk RNA from unsorted whole blood as input, sequencing yielded unpaired chains. Study-wide findings and caveats: CD4 and private specificities were missed by VDJdb matching, which favored anti-spike CD8 responses.

Germline lookup yields CDR1 ENHRY and CDR2 SYGVKD. Trimming at V came to 4 bases and at J to 1 base, leaving 3 bases not matched to a gene. The CDR3 covers 15 residues. Attachment of unique molecular identifiers to individual cDNA molecules was performed. MiXCR, applied by TCRdb to the 5' RACE reads, yields one record per CDR3 protein. Counted here are roughly 40,000 distinct CDR3 sequences, around 6% occurring once; the ten biggest clones make up 9.5% to 15%. Specimen: whole blood. The V gene is TRBV10-3, the J gene TRBJ1-2, with 10 bases matching TRBD1. The TCR originated in an adult who was a healthcare worker with PCR-confirmed SARS-CoV-2 infection or an uninfected control (not recorded which). This CDR3 reads CAISGGQGDNYGYTF. CDR3 nucleotides: TGTGCCATCAGTGGTGGACAGGGGGATAACTATGGCTACACCTTC.